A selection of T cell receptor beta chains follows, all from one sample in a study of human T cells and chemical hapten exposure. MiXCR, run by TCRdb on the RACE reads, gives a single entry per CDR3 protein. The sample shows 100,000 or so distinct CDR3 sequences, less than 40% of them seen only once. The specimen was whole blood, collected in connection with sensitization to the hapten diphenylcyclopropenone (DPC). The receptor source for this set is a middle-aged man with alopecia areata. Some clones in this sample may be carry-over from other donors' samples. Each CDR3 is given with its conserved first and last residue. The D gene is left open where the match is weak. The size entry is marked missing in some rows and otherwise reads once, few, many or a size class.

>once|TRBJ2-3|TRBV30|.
CAWRVSGTDTQYF
TGTGCCTGGAGGGTTAGCGGCACAGATACGCAGTATTTT
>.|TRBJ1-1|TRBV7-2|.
CASSLQTGSTEAFF
TGTGCCAGCAGCTTACAGACAGGTTCCACTGAAGCTTTCTTT
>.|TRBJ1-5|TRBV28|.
CASSLTRQYYSNQPQHF
TGTGCCAGCAGTTTAACCCGACAGTATTATAGCAATCAGCCCCAGCATTTT
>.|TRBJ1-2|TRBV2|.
CASSTTPNYGYTF
TGTGCCAGCAGTACCACCCCTAACTATGGCTACACCTTC
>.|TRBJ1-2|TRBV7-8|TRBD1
CASSQDRGANYGYTF
TGTGCCAGCAGCCAGGACAGGGGGGCGAACTATGGCTACACCTTC
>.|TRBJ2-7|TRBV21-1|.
CASDWDRPRRYF
TGTGCCAGCGACTGGGACAGGCCGAGAAGGTACTTC
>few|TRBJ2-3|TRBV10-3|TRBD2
CAISGLADTDTQYF
TGTGCCATCAGCGGACTAGCGGACACAGATACGCAGTATTTT
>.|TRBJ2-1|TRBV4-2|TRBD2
CASSQDQGGRAWEQFF
TGTGCCAGCAGCCAAGATCAGGGCGGGAGGGCCTGGGAGCAGTTCTTC
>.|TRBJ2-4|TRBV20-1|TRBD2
CSAHQGLAANIQYF
TGCAGTGCTCACCAGGGACTAGCGGCAAACATTCAGTACTTC
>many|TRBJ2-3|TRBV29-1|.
CSASPGVGTDTQYF
TGCAGCGCAAGTCCCGGAGTAGGCACAGATACGCAGTATTTT
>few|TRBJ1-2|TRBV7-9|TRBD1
CASSFRGLGYTF
TGTGCCAGCAGCTTCAGGGGGCTGGGCTACACCTTC
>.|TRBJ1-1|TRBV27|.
CASSLWAGRNTEAFF
TGTGCCAGCAGTTTATGGGCAGGGCGGAACACTGAAGCTTTCTTT
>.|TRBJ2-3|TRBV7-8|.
CASSILTAGNTQYF
TGTGCCAGCAGCATCCTGACTGCCGGTAATACGCAGTATTTT
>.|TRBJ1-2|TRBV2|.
CASNGDLGYGYTF
TGTGCCAGCAACGGGGATTTGGGCTATGGCTACACCTTC
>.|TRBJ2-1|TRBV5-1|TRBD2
CASSLEGSGSLREQFF
TGCGCCAGCAGCTTGGAAGGTAGCGGGAGTTTGCGTGAGCAGTTCTTC
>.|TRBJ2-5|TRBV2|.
CASSETPATQYF
TGTGCCAGCAGCGAAACACCGGCGACCCAGTACTTC
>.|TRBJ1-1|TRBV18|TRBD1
CASSPRTGAEAFF
TGTGCCAGCTCACCACGGACAGGGGCTGAAGCTTTCTTT
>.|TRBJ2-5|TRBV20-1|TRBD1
CSAAPGQAQETQYF
TGCAGTGCTGCTCCGGGACAGGCACAAGAGACCCAGTACTTC
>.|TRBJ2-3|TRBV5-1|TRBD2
CASSKITGTTGTDTQYF
TGCGCCAGCAGCAAAATAACCGGGACTACCGGAACAGATACGCAGTATTTT
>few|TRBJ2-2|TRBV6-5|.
CASSYLHTGELFF
TGTGCCAGCAGTTACCTCCACACCGGGGAGCTGTTTTTT
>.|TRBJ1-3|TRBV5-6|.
CASSLWAGGGNTIYF
TGTGCCAGCAGCTTGTGGGCAGGCGGAGGAAACACCATATATTTT
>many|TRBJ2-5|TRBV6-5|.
CASSSLASQETQYF
TGTGCCAGCAGTTCCCTAGCCAGCCAAGAGACCCAGTACTTC
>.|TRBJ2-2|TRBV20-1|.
CSARTGTVNTGELFF
TGCAGTGCTAGAACCGGGACCGTGAACACCGGGGAGCTGTTTTTT
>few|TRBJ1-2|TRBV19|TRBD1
CASSLRLRGRRGYTF
TGTGCCAGTAGTCTCCGTCTCAGGGGGCGTCGTGGCTACACCTTC
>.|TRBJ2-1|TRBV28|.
CASSMGLVSLIF
TGTGCCAGCAGCATGGGTTTAGTTAGCCTAATATTC
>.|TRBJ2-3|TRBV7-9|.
CASSLIAGTADTQYF
TGTGCCAGCAGCTTAATTGCGGGAACCGCAGATACGCAGTATTTT
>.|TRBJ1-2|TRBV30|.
CAWSVRRVGYGYTF
TGTGCCTGGAGTGTCCGCAGGGTTGGCTATGGCTACACCTTC
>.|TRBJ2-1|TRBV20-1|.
CSAALRGDGEQFF
TGCAGTGCTGCTTTACGCGGGGACGGTGAGCAGTTCTTC
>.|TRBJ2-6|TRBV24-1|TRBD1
CATSETTGTGFSGANVLTF
TGTGCCACCAGTGAGACCACCGGGACAGGGTTCTCTGGGGCCAACGTCCTGACTTTC
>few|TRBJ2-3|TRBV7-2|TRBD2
CASSLGASGYTDTQYF
TGTGCCAGCAGCTTAGGAGCTAGCGGCTACACAGATACGCAGTATTTT
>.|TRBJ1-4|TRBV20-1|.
CSAIRQANEKLFF
TGCAGTGCTATCCGACAGGCGAATGAAAAACTGTTTTTT
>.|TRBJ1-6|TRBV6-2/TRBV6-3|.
CASTPFSSPATSPLHF
TGTGCCAGCACCCCCTTCTCTAGCCCGGCAACTTCACCCCTCCACTTT